Below are 25 T cell receptor beta chains sequenced from a single sample in a study of blood T cell repertoires in COVID-19. Data came from immunoSEQ multiplex PCR; TCRdb stores just in-frame clones and leaves some out. This table has about 460,000 clones, roughly nine tenths appearing once. The sequenced material came from PBMCs or T cells enriched from blood (not recorded which). These receptors came from a woman aged 60-75 years who had recovered from COVID-19.

This clone was seen once. The chain links TRBV5-1 to TRBJ1-4; D might be TRBD1 (5 bases). CDR1 is SGHRS and CDR2 is YFSETQ in the germline V gene. V was pared by 5 bases and J by 8 bases, with 13 bases between. The length of the CDR3 is 13 residues. In DNA, the CDR3 is TGCGCCAGCAGGTCCAGGGCAGGAGAAAAACTGTTTTTT. Its translation: CASRSRAGEKLFF.

V gene TRBV30 combines with J gene TRBJ2-7; 9 bases agree with TRBD1. This CDR3 comprises 13 residues. Per germline, CDR1 GTSNPN and CDR2 SVGIG (reference sequence). Losses at the gene ends were 0 bases for V and 6 bases for J; bases not matched to a gene: 3. CDR3 bases: TGTGCCTGGAGTGTGACAGGGGGTAGCGAGCAGTACGTC. The encoded protein is CAWSVTGGSEQYV.

The chain links TRBV6-5 to TRBJ1-1; TRBD1 matches 7 bases. The CDR3 totals 15 residues. CDR1 is MNHEY, CDR2 SVGAGI, per germline. J was trimmed by 3 bases and V by 7 bases; bases with no gene match: 11. The CDR3 here is CASIRQGGWDTEAFF. CDR3 nucleotide sequence: TGTGCCAGCATTCGACAGGGCGGATGGGACACTGAAGCTTTCTTT.

V is TRBV6-5 and J is TRBJ2-1; 9 bases agree with TRBD1. Germline V gene sequence: CDR1 MNHEY, CDR2 SVGAGI. The length of the CDR3 is 15 residues. Trimming cost V 5 bases and J 8 bases; bases outside gene matches: 10. DNA of the CDR3: TGTGCCAGCAGTACTCGGGACAGGGCATTTCATGAGCAGTTCTTC. Translation: CASSTRDRAFHEQFF.

Turning to this clone: Sequence at one end of the junction differs from germline and may be a read error. The chain recombines TRBV5-8 with TRBJ2-3; TRBD1 aligns across 7 bases. Germline V CDR1 and CDR2: SGHTS, YDEGEE. The CDR3 consists of 15 residues. Here the CDR3 reads CASPQWGPGTDTQYF. The CDR3 bases are TGTGCCAGCCCCCAGTGGGGGCCAGGGACAGATACACAGTATTTT.

V gene TRBV6-5 combines with J gene TRBJ1-1; 10 bases fit TRBD1. The V segment lost 7 bases and the J segment 5 bases; nucleotides outside the gene matches: 7. This CDR3 contains 14 residues. Germline lookup yields CDR1 MNHEY and CDR2 SVGAGI. CDR3 protein: CASTRQGALTEAFF. The CDR3 DNA is TGTGCCAGCACCCGACAGGGGGCGCTTACTGAAGCTTTCTTT.

CDR3 residues: CSVEPAGGPINEQFF. CDR3 sequence (DNA): TGCAGCGTTGAACCCGCGGGGGGGCCAATAAATGAGCAGTTCTTC. The chain uses TRBV29-1 and TRBJ2-1; 9 positions agree with TRBD2. The CDR3 has 15 amino acids. The germline V gene has CDR1 SQVTM and CDR2 ANQGSEA. After removal of 2 bases from V and 7 bases from J, the junction contained 9 bases not matched to a gene.

This chain uses TRBV5-4 with TRBJ2-7; possible D gene TRBD1, 6 bases. The V end lost 3 bases, the J end lost 0 bases, and 13 bases lay between the germline ends. The length of the CDR3 is 15 residues. CDR1 is SGHNT and CDR2 is YYREEE in the germline V gene (reference sequence). CDR3 sequence reads: CASSSDSPSSYEQYF. As DNA, the CDR3 is TGTGCCAGCAGCTCGGACAGCCCGAGCTCCTACGAGCAGTACTTC.

J is TRBJ2-3 and V is TRBV7-9; D is uncertain. The germline CDR1 and CDR2 sequences are SEHNR and FQNEAQ (reference sequence). The V end was cut by 8 bases, the J end by 3 bases, with 12 bases between. This CDR3 is built from 13 residues. CDR3 protein: CASSRGQTDTQYF. The CDR3 DNA is TGTGCCAGCTCCCGAGGCCAGACAGATACGCAGTATTTT.

The chain uses TRBV13 and TRBJ1-4; D is ambiguous. Germline V gene sequence: CDR1 PRHDT, CDR2 FYEKMQ (reference sequence). The CDR3 runs to 14 residues. V lost 3 bases, J lost 3 bases, and 8 bases lay in between. The CDR3 DNA follows: TGTGCCAGCAGCTTTTCCCAGGCTAATGAAAAACTGTTTTTT. Amino acids: CASSFSQANEKLFF.

Written as DNA, the CDR3 is TGTGCCAGCAGTTACTCTGCGACTAGCGGGGGGTACAATGAGCAGTTCTTC. This codes for CASSYSATSGGYNEQFF. The rearrangement uses TRBV6-2 or TRBV6-3 and TRBJ2-1; 13 nucleotides agree with TRBD2. The length of the CDR3 is 17 residues. Germline assignment: CDR1 MNHEY and CDR2 SVGEGT. V was pared by 0 bases and J by 4 bases, with 3 bases of the junction left unmatched.

The chain combines TRBV5-4 with TRBJ1-1, with D unclear. CDR1 is SGHNT and CDR2 is YYREEE in the germline V gene (reference sequence). This CDR3 has 13 residues. Trimming took 3 bases from V and 1 from J, leaving 7 bases between them. CDR3 protein: CASSWRGNTEAFF. Here the CDR3 DNA reads TGTGCCAGCAGCTGGCGGGGGAACACTGAAGCTTTCTTT.

The J gene is TRBJ1-3, the V gene TRBV18; 8 bases align to TRBD1. V was pared by 4 bases and J by 2 bases, with 7 bases of the junction left unmatched. The CDR3 contains 16 residues. CDR1 is KGHSH, CDR2 LQKENI, per germline. CDR3 region: CASSLGTGGAGNTIYF. For the CDR3, the DNA is TGTGCCAGCTCACTCGGGACAGGTGGGGCTGGAAACACCATATATTTT. Using reference TRBV18 and TRBJ1-3 for the parts outside the CDR3, the full variable domain is NAGVMQNPRHLVRRRGQEARLRCSPMKGHSHVYWYRQLPEEGLKFMVYLQKENIIDESGMPKERFSAEFPKEGPSILRIQQVVRGDSAAYFCASSLGTGGAGNTIYFGEGSWLTVV.

This sequence joins TRBV5-1 and TRBJ2-3, with 9 bases identical to TRBD2. Unmatched junction bases numbered 7, after V lost 4 bases and J lost 4 bases. Germline CDR1 SGHRS, CDR2 YFSETQ. CDR3 size: 15 residues. CDR3 loop: CASSRIGGGADTQYF. The CDR3 nucleotides are TGCGCCAGCAGCCGGATCGGCGGGGGGGCAGATACGCAGTATTTT.

J is TRBJ1-6 and V is TRBV2; 7 positions agree with TRBD1. The V and J ends lost 6 bases and 6 bases, in that order; junction bases with no gene match: 8. This CDR3 is 15 amino acids long. Germline V gene sequence: CDR1 SNHLY, CDR2 FYNNEI. CDR3 sequence reads: CASRQGGQSNSPLHF. Here the CDR3 DNA reads TGTGCCAGCAGACAAGGGGGACAGTCTAATTCACCCCTCCACTTT.

The gene calls are TRBV2 and TRBJ2-1, with D tentatively TRBD2 (6 bases). Trimming removed 4 bases from V and 3 bases from J, with 10 bases in between. CDR1 and CDR2 from the germline V gene are SNHLY and FYNNEI. This CDR3 comprises 14 residues. This chain's CDR3 is CASSGVAVYNEQFF. The DNA of the CDR3 is TGTGCCAGCAGTGGGGTAGCGGTCTACAATGAGCAGTTCTTC.

Only one count was recorded for this clone. The V gene is TRBV19, the J gene TRBJ2-5, with 12 nucleotides matching TRBD1. The CDR3 runs 14 residues. The V segment lost 9 bases and the J segment 7 bases; nucleotides outside the gene matches: 9. Germline lookup yields CDR1 LNHDA and CDR2 SQIVND (reference sequence). The CDR3 spells CASRDRGLLGTQYF. The CDR3 coding sequence is TGTGCCAGCAGGGACAGGGGGCTTCTTGGGACCCAGTACTTC.

V is TRBV4-1 and J is TRBJ1-1; maybe TRBD1 (6 bases). CDR1 is MGHRA and CDR2 is YSYEKL in the germline V gene. The CDR3 length is 14 residues. Trimming cost V 4 bases and J 0 bases, with 9 bases left between them. CDR3 sequence: CASSLGTLNTEAFF. The CDR3 bases are TGCGCCAGCAGCCTAGGGACACTGAACACTGAAGCTTTCTTT.

This chain connects TRBV5-6 to TRBJ1-2; no clear D. CDR3 length: 12 residues. The V and J ends lost 2 bases and 7 bases respectively, with 9 bases between them. Germline CDR1 reads SGHDT; CDR2 reads YYEEEE. The DNA of the CDR3 is TGTGCCAGCAGCTTTCGGGTGTCTGGCTACACCTTC. Translated: CASSFRVSGYTF.

The V gene is TRBV28, the J gene TRBJ1-5, with TRBD1 matching 8 bases. After removal of 4 bases from V and 7 bases from J, the junction contained 6 bases not matched to a gene. This CDR3 region has 14 residues. Germline CDR1 MDHEN, CDR2 SYDVKM. Here the CDR3 reads CASSSRTGKQPQHF. The CDR3 coding sequence is TGTGCCAGCAGTTCTCGGACAGGGAAACAGCCCCAGCATTTT.

This clone was seen more than once but under ten times. The chain carries TRBV11-2 and TRBJ1-4; D is perhaps TRBD1 (6 bases). The V end was cut by 9 bases, the J end by 3 bases, with 14 bases between. CDR3 length: 14 amino acids. Germline-derived CDR1 and CDR2 are SGHAT and FQNNGV. CDR3 in DNA: TGTGCCAGTACGGGGGGGGCGGCTAATGAAAAACTGTTTTTT. Translated, it gives CASTGGAANEKLFF.

The chain carries TRBV7-2 and TRBJ1-5; maybe TRBD1 (5 bases). The CDR3 contains 15 residues. In germline, CDR1 is SGHTA, CDR2 FQGNSA. V was clipped by 1 base and J by 6 bases, with 13 bases between them. CDR3 DNA sequence: TGTGCCAGCAGCTTAGTCCAGGGATCTAGTCAGCCCCAGCATTTT. It encodes CASSLVQGSSQPQHF.

The rearrangement joins TRBV6-1 to TRBJ2-2; 7 nucleotides align to TRBD1. V was pared by 0 bases and J by 5 bases, with 12 bases of the junction left unmatched. This CDR3 comprises 18 residues. Germline V gene sequence: CDR1 MNHNS, CDR2 SASEGT. DNA for the CDR3: TGTGCCAGCAGTGAAGCTTGGGACAGAATCGTCCGGACCGGGGAGCTGTTTTTT. This sequence encodes CASSEAWDRIVRTGELFF.

The rearrangement uses TRBV5-6 and TRBJ2-1; 12 bases fit TRBD2. Unmatched junction bases numbered 7, after V lost 6 bases and J lost 6 bases. Germline assignment: CDR1 SGHDT and CDR2 YYEEEE. This CDR3 has 15 residues. In DNA form, the CDR3 reads TGTGCCAGCACCGCGCTAGCGGGGGGGGGCAATGAGCAGTTCTTC. Residues: CASTALAGGGNEQFF.

In regard to this clone: The sample carries other DNA sequences with the same CDR3. CDR3 nucleotide sequence: TGTGCCAGCAGTCTCGGGACAGGGGGCGGCTACACCTTC. Its translation is CASSLGTGGGYTF. The chain couples TRBV27 to TRBJ1-2, with 12 positions matching TRBD1. This CDR3 is 13 amino acids long. Germline assignment: CDR1 MNHEY and CDR2 SMNVEV (reference sequence). The V and J ends lost 5 bases and 8 bases, in that order; junction bases with no gene match: 3.